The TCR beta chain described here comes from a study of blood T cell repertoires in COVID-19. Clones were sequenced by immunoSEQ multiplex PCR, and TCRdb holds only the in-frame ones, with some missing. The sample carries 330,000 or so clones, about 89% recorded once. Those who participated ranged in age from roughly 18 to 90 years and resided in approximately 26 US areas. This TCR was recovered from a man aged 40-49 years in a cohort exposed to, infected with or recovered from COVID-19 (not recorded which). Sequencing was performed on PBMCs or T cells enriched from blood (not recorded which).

CDR3 sequence (DNA): TGTGCCAGCAGCCAAAGGGCGGGAGCCTACAATGAGCAGTTCTTC. Protein sequence: CASSQRAGAYNEQFF. V and J are TRBV3-1 (or the pseudogene TRBV3-2) and TRBJ2-1, with TRBD2 identical over 7 bases. Germline V gene sequence: CDR1 LGHDT, CDR2 YNNKEL (reference sequence). V was clipped by 2 bases and J by 2 bases; unmatched bases: 3. The CDR3 runs 15 residues.